These 21 T cell receptor beta chains originate from one sample sequenced in a study of blood T cell repertoires in COVID-19. This table comes from immunoSEQ multiplex PCR, and its TCRdb copy is limited to in-frame clones, with some not included. The profile shows approximately 250,000 clones, 85% of them singletons. The sequenced sample was PBMCs or T cells enriched from blood (not recorded which). These TCRs come from a woman aged 45-65 years with acute COVID-19.

With regard to this clone: Other nucleotide sequences from this sample produce the same CDR3. This chain connects TRBV12-3 or TRBV12-4 to TRBJ1-1; no definite D call. V lost 6 bases to trimming and J lost 1 base, with 9 bases between them. CDR3 length equals 13 residues. CDR3 sequence reads: CASSLSQNTEAFF. The CDR3 DNA follows: TGTGCCAGCAGCCTGTCACAGAACACTGAAGCTTTCTTT.

This chain uses TRBV7-9 with TRBJ2-7, with a tentative D call TRBD2 (5 bases). Trimming left V 1 base short and J 2 bases short, with 12 bases between. The CDR3 totals 15 residues. Per the germline V gene, CDR1 is SEHNR and CDR2 is FQNEAQ (reference sequence). The CDR3 nucleotides are TGTGCCAGCAGCTTAGGGGGAGAAGTAACCTACGAGCAGTACTTC. Residues: CASSLGGEVTYEQYF.

The chain couples TRBV5-8 to TRBJ1-5; a possible D gene is TRBD1 (6 bases). V lost 4 bases and J 3 bases, leaving 11 bases between the germline ends. This CDR3 has 14 residues. Germline CDR1 reads SGHTS; CDR2 reads YDEGEE. The CDR3 coding sequence is TGTGCCAGCAGCCCTGGACAGCTCAATCAGCCCCAGCATTTT. Its translation: CASSPGQLNQPQHF.

The chain carries TRBV19 and TRBJ1-5, with D hard to call. With 3 bases removed from V and 0 bases from J, the gap between germline ends came to 18 bases. The CDR3 covers 18 residues. Germline V lookup: CDR1 LNHDA, CDR2 SQIVND (reference sequence). The CDR3 nucleotides are TGTGCCAGTAGTATCCGAGGGTTCGGGGATTATAGCAATCAGCCCCAGCATTTT. Encoded protein: CASSIRGFGDYSNQPQHF.

CDR3: CASRTGLANEQFF. CDR3 nucleotide sequence: TGTGCCAGCAGGACCGGACTAGCCAATGAGCAGTTCTTC. The J gene is TRBJ2-1, the V gene TRBV2, with TRBD2 identical over 8 bases. In germline, CDR1 is SNHLY, CDR2 FYNNEI. The V gene end was trimmed by 6 bases and the J gene end by 6 bases; junction bases not matched to a gene: 4. The CDR3 sequence is 13 residues long. Together with reference TRBV2 and TRBJ2-1, the CDR3 gives the full variable domain: EPEVTQTPSHQVTQMGQEVILRCVPISNHLYFYWYRQILGQKVEFLVSFYNNEISEKSEIFDDQFSVERPDGSNFTLKIRSTKLEDSAMYFCASRTGLANEQFFGPGTRLTVL.

This chain links TRBV12-3 or TRBV12-4 with TRBJ1-2; D is unresolved. V gave up 4 bases and J gave up 6 bases, with 6 bases separating them. The CDR3 is 11 residues long. This chain's CDR3 is CASSSLHGYTF. The DNA of the CDR3 is TGTGCCAGCAGTTCTCTTCATGGCTACACCTTC.

This chain connects TRBV4-3 to TRBJ2-7; 8 nucleotides agree with TRBD2. In germline, CDR1 is LGHNA, CDR2 YSLEER. CDR3 length: 17 amino acids. V shed 0 bases, J shed 2 bases, and the junction held 9 bases outside the gene matches. The CDR3 is CASSQDKGGGLPYEQYF. In nucleotides, the CDR3 is TGCGCCAGCAGCCAAGATAAGGGCGGGGGGCTTCCCTACGAGCAGTACTTC.

CDR3 residues: CASSLGSSGANVLTF. The CDR3 coding sequence is TGTGCCAGTAGCCTGGGGAGCTCTGGGGCCAACGTCCTGACTTTC. This chain joins TRBV19 and TRBJ2-6; maybe TRBD2 (5 bases). V was trimmed by 6 bases and J by 0 bases, leaving 9 bases between them. The CDR3 spans 15 residues. The germline gives CDR1 LNHDA, CDR2 SQIVND (reference sequence).

This chain joins TRBV19 and TRBJ1-2; the D is unclear. V was trimmed by 4 bases and J by 0 bases, leaving 15 bases between them. This CDR3 spans 16 amino acids. Looked up from germline, CDR1 is LNHDA and CDR2 is SQIVND (reference sequence). In nucleotides, the CDR3 is TGTGCCAGTAGTAAGGACTCATTTGGGGCTAACTATGGCTACACCTTC. It is translated as CASSKDSFGANYGYTF.

The chain is built from TRBV7-2 and TRBJ2-2, with 7 bases identical to TRBD1. Germline CDR1 reads SGHTA; CDR2 reads FQGNSA. The CDR3 is 17 residues long. Unmatched junction bases numbered 10, after V lost 2 bases and J lost 4 bases. CDR3 nucleotides: TGTGCCAGCAGCTTATATAAGAGGGGGCAAGGCACCGGGGAGCTGTTTTTT. Its protein is CASSLYKRGQGTGELFF.

This clone appeared a single time. The V gene is TRBV9, the J gene TRBJ2-1, with D possibly TRBD2 on 6 matching bases. V dropped 4 bases and J dropped 0 bases, with 14 bases sitting between them. The CDR3 extends over 16 amino acids. The germline V gene has CDR1 SGDLS and CDR2 YYNGEE. Here the CDR3 reads CASSPPGGNSYNEQFF. CDR3 nucleotide sequence: TGTGCCAGCAGCCCCCCCGGGGGTAACTCCTACAATGAGCAGTTCTTC. Full variable domain (remainder filled in from reference TRBV9 and TRBJ2-1): DSGVTQTPKHLITATGQRVTLRCSPRSGDLSVYWYQQSLDQGLQFLIQYYNGEERAKGNILERFSAQQFPDLHSELNLSSLELGDSALYFCASSPPGGNSYNEQFFGPGTRLTVL.

This clone was found once. The chain has TRBV6-5 and TRBJ1-2; 8 nucleotides agree with TRBD1. Trimming cost V 4 bases and J 9 bases; bases outside gene matches: 10. The CDR3 totals 14 residues. Germline CDR1 is MNHEY and CDR2 is SVGAGI. The CDR3 region has the DNA TGTGCCAGCAGTTTCAGGACAGGGACGGGTAGCTACACCTTC. Translating it yields CASSFRTGTGSYTF.

This sequence joins TRBV19 and TRBJ1-5, with unresolved D. CDR1 LNHDA and CDR2 SQIVND come from the germline V gene (reference sequence). The germline V and J ends were trimmed by 1 base and 6 bases, with 10 bases remaining between them. The CDR3 covers 14 residues. CDR3 region: CASSIVGGGQPQHF. The CDR3 nucleotides read TGTGCCAGTAGTATAGTTGGAGGAGGTCAGCCCCAGCATTTT. Looking up the rest from reference TRBV19 and TRBJ1-5 gives the full variable domain: DGGITQSPKYLFRKEGQNVTLSCEQNLNHDAMYWYRQDPGQGLRLIYYSQIVNDFQKGDIAEGYSVSREKKESFPLTVTSAQKNPTAFYLCASSIVGGGQPQHFGDGTRLSIL.

V and J are TRBV9 and TRBJ1-2; 7 nucleotides align to TRBD1. V shed 3 bases and J 8 bases; nucleotides not matched to a gene: 7. CDR3 length equals 13 residues. Per the germline V gene, CDR1 is SGDLS and CDR2 is YYNGEE. The CDR3 nucleotides are TGTGCCAGCAGCGCAGAAACAGGGGCCGGCTACACCTTC. Residues: CASSAETGAGYTF.

The rearrangement uses TRBV3-1 (or the pseudogene TRBV3-2) and TRBJ1-2, with TRBD1 matching 7 bases. Germline trimming cut 0 bases from V and 5 bases from J; bases unmatched to any gene: 9. The CDR3 runs to 16 residues. CDR1 and CDR2 (germline): LGHDT, YNNKEL (reference sequence). The CDR3 DNA reads TGTGCCAGCAGCCAAGATACTAAGACAGGGCTGTATGGCTACACCTTC. This codes for CASSQDTKTGLYGYTF.

The V and J genes are TRBV7-6 and TRBJ2-2, with 8 bases lining up with TRBD1. V shed 4 bases, J shed 6 bases, and the junction held 1 base outside the gene matches. Germline V gives CDR1 SGHVS, CDR2 FNYEAQ. The CDR3 runs to 13 residues. The CDR3 region has the DNA TGTGCCAGCAGCTCGACAGGGGCCGGGGAGCTGTTTTTT. Translated: CASSSTGAGELFF. The variable domain in full, completed from reference TRBV7-6 and TRBJ2-2, reads GAGVSQSPRYKVTKRGQDVALRCDPISGHVSLYWYRQALGQGPEFLTYFNYEAQQDKSGLPNDRFSAERPEGSISTLTIQRTEQRDSAMYRCASSSTGAGELFFGEGSRLTVL.

With regard to this clone: Other nucleotide sequences from this sample produce the same CDR3. This rearrangement joins TRBV7-9 to TRBJ1-1; 7 bases match TRBD1. With 1 base clipped from V and 4 bases from J, the junction kept 3 bases outside the gene matches. Germline loops: CDR1 SEHNR, CDR2 FQNEAQ (reference sequence). The CDR3 extends over 14 amino acids. The CDR3 protein is CASSLDRGGTEAFF. The CDR3 DNA reads TGTGCCAGCAGCTTAGACAGGGGTGGCACTGAAGCTTTCTTT.

This chain links TRBV11-2 with TRBJ1-1; 11 positions match TRBD1. This CDR3 has 18 residues. Trimming cost V 1 base and J 1 base; bases outside gene matches: 8. From germline, CDR1 is SGHAT and CDR2 FQNNGV. The CDR3 is CASSLVKWDRGTNTEAFF. CDR3 nucleotide sequence: TGTGCCAGCAGCTTAGTTAAGTGGGACAGGGGGACGAACACTGAAGCTTTCTTT. Combining the CDR3 with reference TRBV11-2 and TRBJ1-1 gives the whole variable domain EAGVAQSPRYKIIEKRQSVAFWCNPISGHATLYWYQQILGQGPKLLIQFQNNGVVDDSQLPKDRFSAERLKGVDSTLKIQPAKLEDSAVYLCASSLVKWDRGTNTEAFFGQGTRLTVV.

The chain links TRBV11-2 to TRBJ1-2; 10 nucleotides agree with TRBD1. J was trimmed by 2 bases and V by 7 bases; bases with no gene match: 7. Germline values: CDR1 SGHAT, CDR2 FQNNGV. The CDR3 spans 15 residues. CDR3 nucleotides: TGTGCCAGCACTGGAGGGACAGGGGAGAACTATGGCTACACCTTC. Translating gives CASTGGTGENYGYTF.

The rearrangement uses TRBV5-5 and TRBJ1-2; the match to TRBD1 covers 8 bases. The CDR3 sequence is 14 residues long. From germline, CDR1 is SGHKS and CDR2 YYEKEE (reference sequence). J gave up 6 bases and V 4 bases, and 8 bases lay outside the gene matches. The CDR3 loop reads CASSVTGGFDGYTF. The CDR3 DNA reads TGTGCCAGCAGCGTAACAGGGGGGTTTGATGGCTACACCTTC.

DNA of the CDR3: TGTGCCAGCACCGTAACAGATACGCAGTATTTT. The encoded protein is CASTVTDTQYF. V gene TRBV25-1 combines with J gene TRBJ2-3; D not certain. Germline lookup yields CDR1 MGHDK and CDR2 SYGVNS. V lost 7 bases and J lost 3, with 5 bases in between. The CDR3 is made up of 11 amino acids.